This T cell receptor (beta chain) was found in a study of OX40 agonist ivuxolimab in advanced cancers. Background on the whole study: Ivuxolimab was an agonistic, fully human IgG2 monoclonal antibody directed against OX40 (CD134), a costimulatory receptor. Intravenous ivuxolimab was administered to patients every 2 weeks at six dose levels: 0.01, 0.1, 0.3, 1.5, 3 and 10 mg/kg. Among the roughly 50 dose-escalation patients, around 20 had hepatocellular carcinoma, 15 or so melanoma, 9 renal cell carcinoma and 9 head and neck cancer. A male proportion of almost 85% and a mean age of around 60 years, ranging from roughly 23 to 85, were recorded for the dose-escalation cohort. Patients were allowed to have had prior anti-PD-1, anti-PD-L1 or anti-CTLA-4 therapy, and roughly 40% of the dose-escalation patients had previously received checkpoint inhibitors. Three dose-escalation patients achieved partial responses, one with hepatocellular carcinoma and two with cutaneous melanoma. Peripheral TCRbeta sequencing was intended to test whether TCR sequence diversity was altered and clonal T-cell expansion was caused by ivuxolimab. The paper covers the monotherapy dose-escalation part of the phase I ivuxolimab trial, which included N of about 51 patients. Overall study outcomes, separate from this receptor: In the 0.1-3.0 mg/kg groups, partial responders were among the patients with the lowest normalized peripheral clonal expansion, particularly in CD8+ T cells. After ivuxolimab, more expanded clones were found on average in CD8+ T cells than in CD4+ T cells. At doses of 0.1 to 3.0 mg/kg, clonal expansion of both CD4+ and CD8+ T cells in blood was seen between baseline and week 6. The antigen specificity of the peripheral T cells that underwent clonal expansion was not determined. Low levels of normalized T-cell clonal expansion were also seen in some nonresponding patients.

Comment on this clone: Its recognized antigen is unknown. No qualities accompany the bases; no much larger clone lies one base away.

Compared with germline, V lacks 5 bases and J lacks 4 bases; bases without a gene match: 13. The CDR1 and CDR2 encoded by the germline V gene (reference sequence) are GTSNPN and SVGIG. The CDR3 sequence holds 15 residues, the cysteine and phenylalanine included. The entry retains the CDR3 DNA only, 45 bases that are in frame from base 1. Patients with a history of autoimmune disease or receiving systemic immunosuppression were excluded from the trial. Peripheral blood for TCR sequencing was collected from all dose cohorts at baseline, on cycle 4 day 1, and on cycle 7 day 1. The samples were taken from a phase I, first-in-human, multicenter, open-label dose-escalation trial of ivuxolimab. Adults with locally advanced or metastatic melanoma, renal cell, hepatocellular, or head and neck squamous cell carcinoma were enrolled in the trial. Before TCR sequencing, CD4+ T cells and CD8+ T cells from peripheral blood were sorted into separate populations.

Genomic DNA was extracted from sorted cells for sequencing of the TCRbeta CDR3 region. The immunoSEQ Assay was used to sequence the TCRbeta CDR3 regions. TCRdb stores this immuneACCESS table with in-frame sequences only. Part of the clones is absent; in the studies checked, under half of the shortfall reflects unresolved V genes, and no reason is known for the rest. The sample table lists around 56,000 clones, roughly 77% of them with a count of one. 1% to 1.5% of the sample is in the top ten clones. The sample here was CD4+ or CD8+ T cells sorted from blood, taken in a trial of the OX40 agonist ivuxolimab. The chain was built from TRBV30 and TRBJ1-1, with 7 bases matching TRBD1. The receptor's source is an adult with an advanced solid tumor such as melanoma, head and neck, liver or kidney cancer. The CDR3 reads as follows: CAWSPVDRAITEAFF. In nucleotides, the sequence is TGTGCCTGGTCCCCAGTTGACAGGGCAATCACTGAAGCTTTCTTT.